This passage covers 28 T cell receptor beta chains from one sample sequenced in a study of regulatory T cells in long-lasting Graves disease. Sequencing libraries for TCR beta were prepared with iRepertoire HTBI primers and Arm-PCR of CDR3 regions. TCRdb analysed the multiplex PCR reads with MiXCR anew, one entry per CDR3 protein. The sample has roughly 500,000 distinct CDR3 sequences, 20% to 25% seen once. The sample's time point: persistent/refractory GD, antithyroid drugs over 5 years with positive TRAb. RNA from PBMCs was the source of the TCR library. The source was peripheral blood mononuclear cells (PBMCs), collected when the disease was refractory, from a patient treated with antithyroid drugs. The receptor source for this set is a female donor with Graves disease.

This clonotype was detected once. V usage is TRBV4-2 and J usage is TRBJ1-3, with D perhaps TRBD1 (6 bases). The CDR3 is 15 amino acids. Trimming removed 0 bases at V and 4 bases at J, with 10 bases between. CDR1 and CDR2 from the germline V gene are LGHNA and YNFKEQ. The CDR3 loop is CASSQDIGTGNTIYF. The CDR3 nucleotides read TGTGCCAGCAGCCAAGATATAGGGACAGGAAACACCATATATTTT.

This rearrangement joins TRBV25-1 to TRBJ2-4; 8 bases match TRBD2. Trimming took 10 bases from V and 4 from J; bases not matched to a gene: 9. In germline, CDR1 is MGHDK, CDR2 SYGVNS. This CDR3 has 14 residues. The DNA for the CDR3 is TGTGCCATCGATCGGGGGGGGCGGAAAAACATTCAGTACTTC. Translated, it gives CAIDRGGRKNIQYF. The full variable domain, completed using reference TRBV25-1 and TRBJ2-4, is EADIYQTPRYLVIGTGKKITLECSQTMGHDKMYWYQQDPGMELHLIHYSYGVNSTEKGDLSSESTVSRIRTEHFPLTLESARPSHTSQYLCAIDRGGRKNIQYFGAGTRLSVL.

This clonotype showed up many times. This rearrangement joins TRBV7-9 to TRBJ2-7; no clear D. Germline V lookup: CDR1 SEHNR, CDR2 FQNEAQ (reference sequence). V was clipped by 5 bases and J by 3 bases, with 14 bases between them. The length of the CDR3 is 14 residues. The CDR3 nucleotides read TGTGCCAGCAGCGTGAGCTCAGTCAACTACGAGCAGTACTTC. Its protein product is CASSVSSVNYEQYF.

This clonotype was seen just once. The gene calls are TRBV29-1 and TRBJ2-7, with D possibly being TRBD1 (6 bases). The CDR3 has 13 residues. V gave up 3 bases and J gave up 4 bases, with 13 bases separating them. CDR1 is SQVTM and CDR2 is ANQGSEA in the germline V gene. The CDR3 DNA reads as TGCAGCGTTGAGATGTCAGGGGTTTACGAGCAGTACTTC. Protein: CSVEMSGVYEQYF.

This clonotype was recorded at least ten times. The rearrangement uses TRBV28 and TRBJ2-4, with unresolved D. The CDR3 length is 16 residues. V lost 5 bases and J 0 bases, leaving 14 bases between the germline ends. From germline, CDR1 is MDHEN and CDR2 SYDVKM. CDR3: CASSAVSVLAKNIQYF. The CDR3 nucleotides read TGTGCCAGCAGTGCCGTCAGTGTCCTAGCCAAAAACATTCAGTACTTC.

V is TRBV4-1 and J is TRBJ2-2; D not resolved. This CDR3 is 16 amino acids long. CDR1 and CDR2 (germline): MGHRA, YSYEKL. With 4 bases removed from V and 0 bases from J, the gap between germline ends came to 12 bases. CDR3 sequence reads: CASSPIDGPNTGELFF. DNA of the CDR3: TGCGCCAGCAGCCCGATAGACGGCCCGAACACCGGGGAGCTGTTTTTT.

This clonotype has just a few counts. The genes are TRBV5-1 and TRBJ2-4; weak D call: TRBD1 (6 bases). V lost 5 bases and J lost 0, with 12 bases in between. From germline, CDR1 is SGHRS and CDR2 YFSETQ. The CDR3 consists of 15 residues. The CDR3 DNA is TGCGCCAGCAGGAGGACAGACGGAGCCAAAAACATTCAGTACTTC. This codes for CASRRTDGAKNIQYF.

The rearrangement joins TRBV11-3 to TRBJ2-1; TRBD2 agrees at 9 bases. Germline CDR1 reads SGHNT; CDR2 reads YENEEA. The CDR3 totals 14 residues. With 4 bases clipped from V and 8 bases from J, the junction kept 6 bases outside the gene matches. The DNA of the CDR3 is TGTGCCAGCAGCTGGGTAGCGGGAGCCTATGAGCAGTTCTTC. Encoded protein: CASSWVAGAYEQFF.

In this sample, this clonotype turned up many times. This chain's CDR3 is CASSDRAGEGVDGYTF. In nucleotides, the CDR3 is TGTGCCAGCAGTGATAGGGCAGGGGAAGGTGTTGATGGCTACACCTTC. The rearrangement links TRBV2 to TRBJ1-2; the D gene is possibly TRBD1 (6 bases). V was cut by 3 bases and J by 6 bases, with 20 bases left in between. CDR1 SNHLY and CDR2 FYNNEI come from the germline V gene. This CDR3 is built from 16 residues.

This clonotype appeared many times. The V gene is TRBV11-2, the J gene TRBJ2-7, with 8 bases that match TRBD2. The ends lost 0 bases at V and 9 bases at J; junction bases unmatched: 10. This CDR3 is built from 15 residues. The germline gives CDR1 SGHAT, CDR2 FQNNGV. CDR3 nucleotides: TGTGCCAGCAGCTTAGAAGCGGGGGACTTGAATGTGCAGTACTTC. It codes for CASSLEAGDLNVQYF.

This clonotype appeared a few times. The CDR3 is CATRDRESYGYTF. CDR3 DNA: TGTGCCACCCGGGACAGAGAGAGCTATGGCTACACCTTC. The rearrangement links TRBV15 to TRBJ1-2; 7 bases agree with TRBD1. The length of the CDR3 is 13 residues. CDR1 LNHNV and CDR2 YYDKDF come from the germline V gene (reference sequence). Trimming at V came to 8 bases and at J to 4 bases, leaving 7 bases not matched to a gene.

The rearrangement joins TRBV7-2 to TRBJ2-5; D may be TRBD1 (5 bases). CDR1 SGHTA and CDR2 FQGNSA come from the germline V gene. The CDR3 is made up of 16 amino acids. V was clipped by 2 bases and J by 3 bases, with 16 bases between them. The CDR3 is CASSLLGLTDKETQYF. The CDR3 DNA sequence: TGTGCCAGCAGCTTATTGGGTCTAACGGACAAAGAGACCCAGTACTTC.

This clonotype was detected many times. The chain employs TRBV28 and TRBJ2-5; D gene ambiguous. There are 13 residues in the CDR3. Germline V gene lookup returns CDR1 MDHEN and CDR2 SYDVKM. Trimming removed 4 bases at V and 1 base at J, with 7 bases between. CDR3 nucleotides: TGTGCCAGCAGTTCCCAGGTCCAAGAGACCCAGTACTTC. Protein: CASSSQVQETQYF. Full variable domain (rest looked up from reference TRBV28 and TRBJ2-5): DVKVTQSSRYLVKRTGEKVFLECVQDMDHENMFWYRQDPGLGLRLIYFSYDVKMKEKGDIPEGYSVSREKKERFSLILESASTNQTSMYLCASSSQVQETQYFGPGTRLLVL.

To note about this clonotype: This could be a read error, since a much larger clone is one nucleotide away. The gene calls are TRBV28 and TRBJ2-5; the D gene is possibly TRBD2 (6 bases). Germline V gene lookup returns CDR1 MDHEN and CDR2 SYDVKM. V gave up 1 base and J gave up 3 bases, with 9 bases separating them. This CDR3 comprises 14 residues. The CDR3 sequence is CASSLSPGEETQYF. CDR3 nucleotides: TGTGCCAGCAGTTTATCTCCGGGAGAAGAGACCCAGTACTTC.

The rearrangement uses TRBV19 and TRBJ1-5; 9 bases fit TRBD1. The CDR3 loop spans 16 amino acids. CDR1 and CDR2 (germline): LNHDA, SQIVND (reference sequence). V lost 6 bases, J lost 7 bases, and 13 bases stayed unmatched. This chain's CDR3 is CASSRTGDGPGQPQHF. The CDR3 nucleotides are TGTGCCAGTAGCAGGACAGGGGATGGGCCTGGGCAGCCCCAGCATTTT.

This chain joins TRBV29-1 and TRBJ1-1; 8 nucleotides line up with TRBD1. V lost 7 bases and J lost 0; bases outside the gene matches: 4. Germline assignment: CDR1 SQVTM and CDR2 ANQGSEA. This CDR3 contains 13 residues. The CDR3 sequence: CSGRTGLNTEAFF. As DNA, the CDR3 is TGCAGCGGGCGGACAGGGCTGAACACTGAAGCTTTCTTT.

In its sample, this clonotype was seen many times. This chain connects TRBV28 to TRBJ2-7; D may be TRBD2 (5 bases). Per the germline V gene, CDR1 is MDHEN and CDR2 is SYDVKM. The CDR3 length is 17 residues. The V end lost 2 bases, the J end lost 3 bases, and 20 bases lay between the germline ends. The chain's CDR3 is CASSLKVEDVWGYEQYF. Here the CDR3 DNA reads TGTGCCAGCAGTTTAAAGGTGGAGGACGTCTGGGGCTACGAGCAGTACTTC.

Regarding this clonotype: Likely a read error: the CDR3 ends without its conserved phenylalanine or tryptophan. This sequence joins TRBV28 and TRBJ1-2; D remains unclear. Looked up from germline, CDR1 is MDHEN and CDR2 is SYDVKM. The CDR3 length is 11 residues. V shed 4 bases and J shed 4 bases, with 4 bases lying between them. As DNA, the CDR3 is TGTGCCAGCAGTTCCTTCTATGGCTACACCTCC. Protein: CASSSFYGYTS.

V usage is TRBV3-1 and J usage is TRBJ1-1; D is possibly TRBD1 (5 bases). The CDR3 runs 12 residues. Germline V lookup: CDR1 LGHDT, CDR2 YNNKEL (reference sequence). The V gene lost 3 bases and the J gene lost 10 bases, with 12 bases spanning the gap. The CDR3 here is CASSQGPAGAFF. CDR3 bases: TGTGCCAGCAGCCAGGGGCCCGCTGGAGCTTTCTTT.

This clonotype was seen repeatedly, ten times or more. J is TRBJ2-7 and V is TRBV5-1; the match to TRBD2 covers 14 bases. The V and J ends lost 4 bases and 1 base, in that order; junction bases with no gene match: 7. Germline CDR1 reads SGHRS; CDR2 reads YFSETQ. The CDR3 runs 17 residues. The CDR3 DNA follows: TGCGCCAGCAGCCCACAGGGACTAGCGGGAGAATCCTACGAGCAGTACTTC. Protein product: CASSPQGLAGESYEQYF.

This clonotype appeared many times. V usage is TRBV12-3 or TRBV12-4 and J usage is TRBJ2-7; the D gene is possibly TRBD1 (5 bases). The CDR3 sequence is 14 residues long. The V gene lost 5 bases and the J gene lost 4 bases, with 15 bases spanning the gap. CDR3 coding DNA: TGTGCCAGCAGTGCCGGCCAGGGATTGTACGAGCAGTACTTC. Encoded protein: CASSAGQGLYEQYF.

This clonotype occurred many times. V and J are TRBV28 and TRBJ2-7; D possibly corresponds to TRBD2 (6 bases). CDR3 length equals 14 residues. Germline CDR1 and CDR2: MDHEN and SYDVKM. The V and J ends lost 3 bases and 4 bases respectively, with 13 bases between them. DNA for the CDR3: TGTGCCAGCAGTTTCGTCGGGAGAGTTTACGAGCAGTACTTC. This codes for CASSFVGRVYEQYF.

As to this clonotype: A much larger clone differs from this one at a single base, so this may be a read error. This rearrangement joins TRBV30 to TRBJ1-1; D unresolved. CDR3 length: 14 amino acids. V was trimmed by 0 bases and J by 6 bases, leaving 14 bases between them. The germline gives CDR1 GTSNPN, CDR2 SVGIG (reference sequence). The CDR3 loop is CAWSVRLKGPEAFF. The CDR3 DNA sequence: TGTGCCTGGAGTGTAAGGCTCAAGGGCCCTGAAGCTTTCTTT.

This clonotype was seen more than once but under ten times. The J gene is TRBJ1-5, the V gene TRBV7-2; D might be TRBD1 (5 bases). Germline assignment: CDR1 SGHTA and CDR2 FQGNSA. V lost 5 bases and J lost 2, with 16 bases in between. The CDR3 sequence is 16 residues long. CDR3 protein: CASSPPGGEGNQPQHF. In DNA, the CDR3 is TGTGCCAGCAGCCCCCCCGGAGGGGAGGGCAATCAGCCCCAGCATTTT.

This clonotype was seen only a few times. The chain has TRBV7-9 and TRBJ1-2, with TRBD1 matching over 7 bases. Per germline, CDR1 SEHNR and CDR2 FQNEAQ (reference sequence). V gave up 2 bases and J gave up 1 base; unmatched junction bases: 4. The CDR3 length is 15 residues. The CDR3 DNA follows: TGTGCCAGCAGCTTATTAGGGGGCATTAACTATGGCTACACCTTC. Protein: CASSLLGGINYGYTF.

The chain carries TRBV4-2 and TRBJ2-7; 11 nucleotides line up with TRBD2. This CDR3 region has 18 residues. CDR1 and CDR2 from the germline V gene are LGHNA and YNFKEQ. The junction had 10 bases not matched to a gene; V was cut back by 1 base and J by 2 bases. The CDR3 nucleotides are TGTGCCAGCAGCCAAGTCCCCCCCACTAGCGGGAGTGCCTACGAGCAGTACTTC. Protein: CASSQVPPTSGSAYEQYF.

Ten or more counts support this clonotype. CDR3 sequence reads: CASSLNRAEETQYF. The CDR3 DNA reads as TGTGCCAGCAGCTTAAACAGGGCGGAGGAGACCCAGTACTTC. The chain employs TRBV7-8 and TRBJ2-5; TRBD1 is a possible D gene (6 bases). Trimming took off 2 bases at V and 5 bases at J, with 12 bases between the two ends. Germline CDR1 SGHVS, CDR2 FQNEAQ. The CDR3 extends over 14 amino acids. Full variable domain (outside the CDR3, taken from reference TRBV7-8 and TRBJ2-5): GAGVSQSPRYKVAKRGQDVALRCDPISGHVSLFWYQQALGQGPEFLTYFQNEAQLDKSGLPSDRFFAERPEGSVSTLKIQRTQQEDSAVYLCASSLNRAEETQYFGPGTRLLVL.

As DNA, the CDR3 is TGCAGCGCCGCCATGGACATCCGTCAGCCCCAGCATTTT. Translated, it gives CSAAMDIRQPQHF. The rearrangement uses TRBV29-1 and TRBJ1-5; D possibly corresponds to TRBD1 (5 bases). The V gene lost 7 bases and the J gene lost 6 bases, with 16 bases spanning the gap. CDR3 length: 13 amino acids. Germline V gives CDR1 SQVTM, CDR2 ANQGSEA.